The rows below give T cell receptor beta chains drawn from one sample of a study of CD8+CD57+ T cells in acquired aplastic anemia. TCRdb called the reads again in MiXCR, with one record for every CDR3 protein. The sample has some 410,000 distinct CDR3 sequences, around 72% seen once. Input material: sorted CD4+, CD8+, or CD8+CD57+ T cells (not recorded which) from PBMCs. These receptors were obtained from a human donor in good health, serving as a control. The CDR3 runs from the conserved cysteine through the conserved F or W. The order of the fields is CDR3 protein, V gene, clone size, J gene. Where a row states a size, it is once, few, many or the class of an expanded clone; other rows omit it.

CDR3: CASSLEAGGAGELFF
V: TRBV5-1
size: -
J: TRBJ2-2

CDR3: CASKGDLAGVQFF
V: TRBV2
size: many
J: TRBJ2-1

CDR3: CSARAGDTIQYF
V: TRBV20-1
size: -
J: TRBJ2-4

CDR3: CSARISGEETQYF
V: TRBV20-1
size: -
J: TRBJ2-5

CDR3: CVSSQQMQPVYEQFF
V: TRBV4-1
size: -
J: -

CDR3: CASSLRGGAEAFF
V: TRBV7-9
size: once
J: TRBJ1-1

CDR3: CASSSGQVLYGYTLFF
V: TRBV7-9
size: -
J: TRBJ1-4

CDR3: CASSRQGLTEAFF
V: TRBV12-3/TRBV12-4
size: many
J: TRBJ1-1

CDR3: CASSFRREGSYAQYF
V: TRBV7-3
size: -
J: TRBJ2-7

CDR3: CASSRTTVNTEAFF
V: TRBV4-3
size: -
J: TRBJ1-1

CDR3: CAISDVDKAFF
V: TRBV10-3
size: -
J: TRBJ1-1

CDR3: CATSWRQFGSTF
V: TRBV7-2
size: -
J: TRBJ1-2

CDR3: CASSLRQGGNQPQEQYF
V: TRBV7-2
size: -
J: TRBJ2-7

CDR3: CASRGAGGVYEQYF
V: TRBV2
size: -
J: TRBJ2-7

CDR3: CSAVLAGRYNEQFF
V: TRBV20-1
size: many
J: TRBJ2-1

CDR3: CASSQGAGAESQYF
V: TRBV7-9
size: -
J: -

CDR3: CASSLDADSPLHF
V: TRBV7-8
size: -
J: TRBJ1-6

CDR3: CASSQDIGQARGQYF
V: TRBV4-2
size: few
J: TRBJ2-7

CDR3: CSASGYDSGNTIYF
V: TRBV20-1
size: many
J: TRBJ1-3

CDR3: CASSSGLAGVGSYNEQFF
V: TRBV7-7
size: once
J: TRBJ2-1

CDR3: CAWGQGVAEAEQYF
V: TRBV5-1
size: -
J: TRBJ2-7

CDR3: CASSLVRGPYGYTF
V: TRBV7-2
size: -
J: TRBJ1-2

CDR3: CAWSRDLGYEQYF
V: TRBV30
size: many
J: TRBJ2-7

CDR3: CSARGTGIQYF
V: TRBV20-1
size: many
J: TRBJ2-4

CDR3: CASSTIAGGNTDTQYF
V: TRBV12-3/TRBV12-4
size: -
J: TRBJ2-3

CDR3: CASNVGRQNNEQFF
V: TRBV11-1
size: -
J: TRBJ2-1

CDR3: CASSLGGRRASYEQFF
V: TRBV7-3
size: many
J: TRBJ2-1

CDR3: CASSTTGLMNNCFFF
V: TRBV19
size: -
J: TRBJ1-5

CDR3: CASSLGASMNTEAFF
V: TRBV7-2
size: -
J: TRBJ1-1

CDR3: CASSLDGGPFNEQFF
V: TRBV7-9
size: many
J: TRBJ2-1

CDR3: CASSTTRGAGEKLFF
V: TRBV25-1
size: many
J: TRBJ1-4

CDR3: CSARVRTVDYTF
V: TRBV20-1
size: few
J: TRBJ1-2

CDR3: CASSQEKGTEEFLFF
V: TRBV14
size: -
J: TRBJ1-4

CDR3: CASSQDRTANEKLFF
V: TRBV4-2
size: -
J: TRBJ1-4

CDR3: CSAIRACGEAFF
V: TRBV20-1
size: -
J: TRBJ1-1

CDR3: CASSIDRDYEQYFHF
V: TRBV7-7
size: -
J: TRBJ1-6

CDR3: CASSESRTEETQYF
V: TRBV10-1
size: -
J: TRBJ2-5

CDR3: CASSYAGGEQYF
V: TRBV6-5
size: -
J: TRBJ2-7

CDR3: CASSESEGNQPQHYF
V: TRBV7-8
size: -
J: TRBJ2-3

CDR3: CASSLSLMNSPLDF
V: TRBV9
size: once
J: TRBJ1-6

CDR3: CASVAGGRRSYEQYF
V: TRBV19
size: once
J: TRBJ2-7

CDR3: CASSSRPSWNTEAFF
V: TRBV7-8
size: -
J: TRBJ1-1

CDR3: CASSLASTLELFFF
V: TRBV7-2
size: -
J: TRBJ2-7

CDR3: CASSSGVFGPGDTQYF
V: TRBV5-1
size: -
J: TRBJ2-3

CDR3: CSARGQNNQHF
V: TRBV20-1
size: -
J: TRBJ2-7

CDR3: CASSVEAYTQYF
V: TRBV5-4
size: -
J: TRBJ2-3

CDR3: CASSRIGDYGYTF
V: TRBV25-1
size: -
J: TRBJ1-2

CDR3: CASSKTGGPYEQYF
V: TRBV7-2
size: -
J: TRBJ2-7

CDR3: CASSVEQRNAPLHF
V: TRBV7-9
size: -
J: TRBJ1-6

CDR3: CASSPGLNNQPQHF
V: TRBV7-2
size: many
J: TRBJ1-5

CDR3: CASTVSGTGPGKNF
V: TRBV9
size: -
J: TRBJ2-7

CDR3: CASSLDRAQNQPQYF
V: TRBV7-8
size: -
J: TRBJ2-5